What follows are 20 T cell receptor beta chains derived from one specimen sequenced in a study of T cells in Graves' hyperthyroidism and ophthalmopathy. Amplification of TCR beta CDR3 regions was performed using RNA transcripts as template. The HTBI primer set drove a first-round RT-PCR of the TCR CDR3. TCRdb called the multiplex PCR reads again in MiXCR, with one record for every CDR3 protein. The repertoire holds about 560,000 distinct CDR3 sequences, with about 15% as singletons. The material sequenced was blood. These TCRs come from a woman in her 30s with Graves' hyperthyroidism.

This clonotype appeared many times. The J gene is TRBJ2-7, the V gene TRBV20-1; TRBD2 agrees at 8 bases. CDR1 is DFQATT, CDR2 SNEGSKA, per germline (reference sequence). This CDR3 contains 15 residues. V lost 3 bases to trimming and J lost 2 bases; unmatched junction nucleotides: 9. The CDR3 region has the DNA TGCAGTGCTAGTGTTATGAGCGGGAGACCCTACGAGCAGTACTTC. This encodes CSASVMSGRPYEQYF.

In its sample, this clonotype was seen a few times. V is TRBV6-1 and J is TRBJ1-2, with TRBD1 as a possible D gene (5 bases). The CDR3 consists of 13 residues. Germline values: CDR1 MNHNS, CDR2 SASEGT. V was pared by 6 bases and J by 7 bases, with 15 bases between. The CDR3 DNA is TGTGCCAGCAGGCCCGGGACTCGGGGTGGCTACACCTTC. It encodes CASRPGTRGGYTF.

This clonotype has a handful of counts. The rearrangement joins TRBV6-1 to TRBJ2-2; a weak D match, TRBD1 (5 bases). CDR3 length: 16 amino acids. V shed 3 bases and J shed 2 bases, with 13 bases lying between them. Germline CDR1 and CDR2: MNHNS and SASEGT. CDR3 bases: TGTGCCAGCAGTGAGAAGAGACAGACCAACACCGGGGAGCTGTTTTTT. Its protein is CASSEKRQTNTGELFF.

This clonotype was detected many times. The V and J genes are TRBV20-1 and TRBJ2-3, with 7 nucleotides matching TRBD2. V was pared by 8 bases and J by 4 bases, with 12 bases of the junction left unmatched. The CDR3 runs 14 residues. Germline CDR1 is DFQATT and CDR2 is SNEGSKA (reference sequence). The CDR3 sequence is CSLQRAGRSDTQYF. CDR3 nucleotide sequence: TGCAGTCTACAGAGAGCGGGAAGGTCAGATACGCAGTATTTT.

The chain couples TRBV9 to TRBJ2-2; unclear D gene. The CDR3 loop spans 15 amino acids. The germline gives CDR1 SGDLS, CDR2 YYNGEE. Trimming took 0 bases from V and 1 from J, leaving 7 bases between them. The CDR3 sequence: CASSVAIKNTGELFF. For the CDR3, the DNA is TGTGCCAGCAGCGTAGCCATAAAGAACACCGGGGAGCTGTTTTTT.

The chain recombines TRBV7-8 with TRBJ1-1; perhaps TRBD1 as D (5 bases). From germline, CDR1 is SGHVS and CDR2 FQNEAQ. The CDR3 consists of 13 residues. Trimming stripped 6 bases from V and 1 base from J, with 9 bases between. CDR3 DNA sequence: TGTGCCAGCAGACAGGTAGCGAACACTGAAGCTTTCTTT. It is translated as CASRQVANTEAFF.

This clonotype was counted between two and nine times. This rearrangement joins TRBV6-1 to TRBJ2-1; the D gene is possibly TRBD2 (6 bases). Trimming removed 7 bases from V and 10 bases from J, with 11 bases in between. The germline V gene has CDR1 MNHNS and CDR2 SASEGT. The CDR3 length is 11 residues. The CDR3 nucleotides read TGTGCCAGCACTAGAGGACTAGAGCAGTTCTTC. Its protein is CASTRGLEQFF.

The chain carries TRBV29-1 and TRBJ1-2, with 8 bases fitting TRBD1. Trimming at V came to 6 bases and at J to 6 bases, leaving 6 bases not matched to a gene. Germline loops: CDR1 SQVTM, CDR2 ANQGSEA. This CDR3 comprises 12 residues. Written as DNA, the CDR3 is TGCAGCGTCGGACAGGGAAGGGATGGCTACACCTTC. It encodes CSVGQGRDGYTF.

This clonotype showed up many times. The gene calls are TRBV27 and TRBJ1-5; the match to TRBD1 covers 7 bases. The CDR3 extends over 15 amino acids. V gave up 8 bases and J gave up 6 bases; unmatched junction bases: 13. CDR1 and CDR2 from the germline V gene are MNHEY and SMNVEV (reference sequence). The CDR3 protein is CASANRGEGGQPQHF. The DNA for the CDR3 is TGTGCCAGCGCAAACAGGGGAGAGGGTGGTCAGCCCCAGCATTTT.

Remarks on this clonotype: Relative to the germline gene, one junction end is altered; a read error may explain this. The V call is TRBV5-5, the J call TRBJ1-1, with D unresolved. The length of the CDR3 is 16 residues. Germline assignment: CDR1 SGHKS and CDR2 YYEKEE (reference sequence). DNA for the CDR3: TGTGCCAGCAGCCCCCACGTCGGCACCGTGAACGCTGAAGCTTTCTTT. Amino acids: CASSPHVGTVNAEAFF.

The CDR3 DNA sequence: TGTGCCAGCAGTGAACAGGTGAGCTCCTACAATGAGCAGTTCTTC. It codes for CASSEQVSSYNEQFF. V is TRBV6-1 and J is TRBJ2-1; D uncertain. V was cut by 2 bases and J by 0 bases, with 8 bases left in between. This CDR3 spans 15 amino acids. From germline, CDR1 is MNHNS and CDR2 SASEGT.

There are many counts of this clonotype. The V and J genes are TRBV27 and TRBJ2-7, with 7 bases aligning to TRBD1. V shed 4 bases and J 3 bases; nucleotides not matched to a gene: 6. Germline CDR1 MNHEY, CDR2 SMNVEV (reference sequence). The CDR3 length is 14 residues. The CDR3 coding sequence is TGTGCCAGCAGTTCCGGGACAGCCTTCTACGAGCAGTACTTC. This codes for CASSSGTAFYEQYF.

The sample holds many counts of this clonotype. The J gene is TRBJ1-2, the V gene TRBV3-1; 10 nucleotides agree with TRBD1. V shed 3 bases, J shed 3 bases, and the junction held 4 bases outside the gene matches. CDR3 length: 15 residues. Germline values: CDR1 LGHDT, CDR2 YNNKEL (reference sequence). The CDR3 nucleotides are TGTGCCAGCAGCCAGTCGACAGGGGGCTACTATGGCTACACCTTC. This encodes CASSQSTGGYYGYTF.

In this sample, this clonotype turned up many times. Sequence at one end of the junction differs from germline and may be a read error. This chain uses TRBV7-7 with TRBJ2-5, with TRBD2 matching 7 bases. In germline, CDR1 is SSHAT, CDR2 FNYEAQ (reference sequence). This CDR3 has 14 amino acids. The CDR3 spells CASSQGLVGETQYF. CDR3 nucleotide sequence: TGTGCTAGCAGCCAAGGACTAGTGGGGGAGACCCAGTACTTC.

This clonotype has a handful of counts. This chain connects TRBV24-1 to TRBJ2-1; D not resolved. V shed 4 bases and J shed 0 bases, with 9 bases lying between them. Germline V gene sequence: CDR1 KGHDR, CDR2 SFDVKD. The CDR3 contains 15 residues. CDR3 DNA: TGTGCCACCAGTGACCCTGGTATCTCCTACAATGAGCAGTTCTTC. It codes for CATSDPGISYNEQFF.

The rearrangement links TRBV7-9 to TRBJ1-1; D ambiguous. The CDR3 has 15 amino acids. Germline CDR1 SEHNR, CDR2 FQNEAQ (reference sequence). V was clipped by 5 bases and J by 0 bases, with 13 bases between them. CDR3 in DNA: TGTGCCAGCAGCAGCCTCGGGGTGATGAACACTGAAGCTTTCTTT. The encoded protein is CASSSLGVMNTEAFF.

The V call is TRBV7-9, the J call TRBJ2-5; no firm D call. CDR1 is SEHNR, CDR2 FQNEAQ, per germline (reference sequence). V lost 1 base and J lost 1, with 10 bases in between. The CDR3 is 15 amino acids. The CDR3 sequence is CASSLGLGRQETQYF. The CDR3 coding sequence is TGTGCCAGCAGCTTAGGTTTAGGGCGCCAAGAGACCCAGTACTTC.

This clonotype was counted many times. The CDR3 spells CASSSRNKETQYF. For the CDR3, the DNA is TGTGCCAGCAGCTCCAGGAACAAAGAGACCCAGTACTTC. The chain combines TRBV7-6 with TRBJ2-5; D unclear. This CDR3 has 13 residues. Trimming left V 4 bases short and J 3 bases short, with 9 bases between. Germline values: CDR1 SGHVS, CDR2 FNYEAQ.

This clonotype was seen many times. CDR3 in amino acids: CASSLANAREQYF. The DNA of the CDR3 is TGTGCCAGCAGCTTAGCGAACGCCCGGGAGCAGTACTTC. The chain employs TRBV7-9 and TRBJ2-7; D call uncertain. Trimming stripped 0 bases from V and 7 bases from J, with 10 bases between. From germline, CDR1 is SEHNR and CDR2 FQNEAQ (reference sequence). The CDR3 loop spans 13 amino acids. Based on the CDR3 plus reference TRBV7-9 and TRBJ2-7, the full variable domain is DTGVSQNPRHKITKRGQNVTFRCDPISEHNRLYWYRQTLGQGPEFLTYFQNEAQLEKSRLLSDRFSAERPKGSFSTLEIQRTEQGDSAMYLCASSLANAREQYFGPGTRLTVT.

This clonotype was detected only a few times. The rearrangement links TRBV5-4 to TRBJ2-2; D unresolved. The germline V and J ends were trimmed by 2 bases and 7 bases, with 9 bases remaining between them. Germline CDR1 reads SGHNT; CDR2 reads YYREEE (reference sequence). The CDR3 sequence is 13 residues long. The CDR3 sequence is CASSFIQIGELFF. The CDR3 DNA reads TGTGCCAGCAGCTTCATCCAGATCGGGGAGCTGTTTTTT.